The sequence of this T cell receptor beta chain was determined in a study of a mutant IDH1 vaccine in newly diagnosed glioma. Study overall: Vaccination started 4-6 weeks after radiotherapy alone, or with temozolomide cycles. Whole-study results and caveats: Top peripheral T cell clonotype shifts appeared unrelated to pseudoprogression.

Time point defined: week 11, during vaccination. Each vaccine dose was 300 ug of mutant IDH1 20-mer peptide, with topical imiquimod. CDR1 PRHDT and CDR2 FYEKMQ come from the germline V gene (reference sequence). V was shortened by 4 bases and J by 5 bases, with 12 bases between the two germline ends. The CDR3 contains 14 residues. A remark on this clone: Antigen specificity is unknown.

TCRdb's copy holds only in-frame clones and misses some; the assay was immunoSEQ multiplex PCR. The data show 110,000 or so clones, roughly 88% seen once. This material consisted of PBMCs, taken from a glioma patient whose treatment included an IDH1 peptide vaccine. The chain employs TRBV13 and TRBJ1-5; no definite D call. This TCR came from a woman in her forties or fifties with glioma. CDR3 sequence reads: CASSSRFGDQPQHF. DNA of the CDR3: TGTGCCAGCAGCTCCCGGTTTGGAGATCAGCCCCAGCATTTT. The full variable domain, its missing parts supplied by reference TRBV13 and TRBJ1-5, is AAGVIQSPRHLIKEKRETATLKCYPIPRHDTVYWYQQGPGQDPQFLISFYEKMQSDKGSIPDRFSAQQFSDYHSELNMSSLELGDSALYFCASSSRFGDQPQHFGDGTRLSIL.